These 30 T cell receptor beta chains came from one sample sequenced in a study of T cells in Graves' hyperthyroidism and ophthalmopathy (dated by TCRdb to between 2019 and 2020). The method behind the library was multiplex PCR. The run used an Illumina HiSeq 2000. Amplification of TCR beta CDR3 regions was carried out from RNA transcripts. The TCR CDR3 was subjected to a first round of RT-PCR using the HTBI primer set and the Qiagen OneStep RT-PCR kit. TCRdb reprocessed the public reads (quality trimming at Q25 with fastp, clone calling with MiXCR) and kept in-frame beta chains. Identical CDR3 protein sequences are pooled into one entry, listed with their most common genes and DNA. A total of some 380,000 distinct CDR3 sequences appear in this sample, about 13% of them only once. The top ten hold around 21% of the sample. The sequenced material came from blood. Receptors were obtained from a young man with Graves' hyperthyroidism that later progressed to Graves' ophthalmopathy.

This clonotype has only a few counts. CDR3 in DNA: TGCGCCAGCAGCCAAGGACCCGTAGAGCCCCTCCACTTT. Protein product: CASSQGPVEPLHF. The chain employs TRBV5-1 and TRBJ1-6, with unresolved D. Looked up from germline, CDR1 is SGHRS and CDR2 is YFSETQ. The CDR3 has 13 amino acids. Trimming cost V 4 bases and J 13 bases, with 15 bases left between them.

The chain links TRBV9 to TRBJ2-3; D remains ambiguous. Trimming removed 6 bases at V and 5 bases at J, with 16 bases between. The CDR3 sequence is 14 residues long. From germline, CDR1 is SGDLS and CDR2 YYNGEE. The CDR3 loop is CASTFNPHEDTQYF. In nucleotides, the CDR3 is TGTGCCAGCACCTTTAATCCACATGAAGATACGCAGTATTTT.

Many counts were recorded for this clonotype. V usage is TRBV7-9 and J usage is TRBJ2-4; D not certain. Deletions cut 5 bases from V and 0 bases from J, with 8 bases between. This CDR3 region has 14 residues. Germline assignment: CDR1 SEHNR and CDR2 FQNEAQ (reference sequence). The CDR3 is CASSPRTAKNIQYF. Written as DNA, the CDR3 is TGTGCCAGCAGCCCGCGGACAGCCAAAAACATTCAGTACTTC.

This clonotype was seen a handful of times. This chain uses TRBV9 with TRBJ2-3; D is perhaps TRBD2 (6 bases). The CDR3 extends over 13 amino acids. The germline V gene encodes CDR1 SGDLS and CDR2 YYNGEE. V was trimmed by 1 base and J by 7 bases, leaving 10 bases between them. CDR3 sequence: CASSVRRENTQYF. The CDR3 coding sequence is TGTGCCAGCAGCGTAAGGAGGGAAAATACGCAGTATTTT.

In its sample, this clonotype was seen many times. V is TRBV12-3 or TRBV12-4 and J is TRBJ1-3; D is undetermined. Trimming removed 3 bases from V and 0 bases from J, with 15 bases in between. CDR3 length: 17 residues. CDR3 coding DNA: TGTGCCAGCAGTTTCTTTGGCACCCGACTCTCTGGAAACACCATATATTTT. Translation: CASSFFGTRLSGNTIYF.

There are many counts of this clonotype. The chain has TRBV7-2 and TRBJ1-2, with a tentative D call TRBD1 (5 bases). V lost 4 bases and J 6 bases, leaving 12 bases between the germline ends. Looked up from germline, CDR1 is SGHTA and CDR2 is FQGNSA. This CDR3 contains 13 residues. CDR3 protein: CASSWAGEDGYTF. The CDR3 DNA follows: TGTGCCAGCAGCTGGGCGGGGGAAGATGGCTACACCTTC.

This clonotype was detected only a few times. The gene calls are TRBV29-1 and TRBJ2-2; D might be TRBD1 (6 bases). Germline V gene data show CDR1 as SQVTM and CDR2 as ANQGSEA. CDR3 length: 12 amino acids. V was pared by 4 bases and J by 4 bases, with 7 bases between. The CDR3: CSVVRGTGELFF. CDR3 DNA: TGCAGCGTTGTCAGGGGCACCGGGGAGCTGTTTTTT.

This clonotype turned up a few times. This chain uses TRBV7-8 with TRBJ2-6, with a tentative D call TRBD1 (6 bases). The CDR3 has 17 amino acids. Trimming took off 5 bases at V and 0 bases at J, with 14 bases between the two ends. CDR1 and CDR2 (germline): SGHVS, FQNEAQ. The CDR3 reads CASSPTGVGSGANVLTF. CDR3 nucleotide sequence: TGTGCCAGCAGCCCGACAGGAGTGGGCTCTGGGGCCAACGTCCTGACTTTC.

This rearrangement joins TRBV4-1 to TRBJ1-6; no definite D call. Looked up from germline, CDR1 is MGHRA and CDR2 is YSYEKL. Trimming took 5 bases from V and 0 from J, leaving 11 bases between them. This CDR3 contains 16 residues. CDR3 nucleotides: TGCGCCAGCAGCTACAGATCGAGCTCCTATAATTCACCCCTCCACTTT. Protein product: CASSYRSSSYNSPLHF.

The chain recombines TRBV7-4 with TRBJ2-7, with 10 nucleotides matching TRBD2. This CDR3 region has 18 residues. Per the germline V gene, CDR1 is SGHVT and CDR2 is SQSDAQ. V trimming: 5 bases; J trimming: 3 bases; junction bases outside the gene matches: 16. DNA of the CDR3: TGTGCCAGCAGCCCCCGCACAAGAGGACTAGCGGCTATCTACGAGCAGTACTTC. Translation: CASSPRTRGLAAIYEQYF.

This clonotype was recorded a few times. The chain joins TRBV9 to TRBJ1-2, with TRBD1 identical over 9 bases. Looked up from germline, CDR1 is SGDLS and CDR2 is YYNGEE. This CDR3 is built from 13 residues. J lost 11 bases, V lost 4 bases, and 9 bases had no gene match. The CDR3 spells CASSSRDRVQYTF. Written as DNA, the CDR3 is TGTGCCAGCAGCTCCCGGGACAGGGTGCAGTACACCTTC.

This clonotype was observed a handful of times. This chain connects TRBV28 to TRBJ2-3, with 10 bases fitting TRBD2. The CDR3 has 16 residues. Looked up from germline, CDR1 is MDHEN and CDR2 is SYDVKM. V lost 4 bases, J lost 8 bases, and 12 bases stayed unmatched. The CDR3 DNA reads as TGTGCCAGCAGTTCCTACCTAGCGGGGGCCGCGCGTACGCAGTATTTT. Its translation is CASSSYLAGAARTQYF.

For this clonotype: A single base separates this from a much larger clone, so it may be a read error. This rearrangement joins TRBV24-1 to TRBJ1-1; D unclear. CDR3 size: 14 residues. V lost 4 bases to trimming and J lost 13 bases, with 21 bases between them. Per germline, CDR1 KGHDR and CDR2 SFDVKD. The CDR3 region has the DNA TGTGCCACCAGTGAGTCGGCCGGCAGGAGCGATTTTTTCTTT. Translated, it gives CATSESAGRSDFFF.

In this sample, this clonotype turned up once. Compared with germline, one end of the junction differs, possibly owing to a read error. CDR3 loop: CASSLAPVNTEALF. The CDR3 DNA follows: TGCGCCAGCAGCCTCGCTCCGGTGAACACTGAAGCTTTGTTT. This chain joins TRBV5-1 and TRBJ1-1; D gene uncertain. This CDR3 contains 14 residues. Germline V gene sequence: CDR1 SGHRS, CDR2 YFSETQ.

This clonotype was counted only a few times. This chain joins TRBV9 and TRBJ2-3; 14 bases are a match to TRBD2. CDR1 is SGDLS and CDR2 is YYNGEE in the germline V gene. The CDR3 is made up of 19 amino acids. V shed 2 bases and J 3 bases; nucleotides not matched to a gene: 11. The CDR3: CASSVPGTSGGPSTDTQYF. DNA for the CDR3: TGTGCCAGCAGCGTGCCCGGGACTAGCGGGGGCCCATCGACAGATACGCAGTATTTT.

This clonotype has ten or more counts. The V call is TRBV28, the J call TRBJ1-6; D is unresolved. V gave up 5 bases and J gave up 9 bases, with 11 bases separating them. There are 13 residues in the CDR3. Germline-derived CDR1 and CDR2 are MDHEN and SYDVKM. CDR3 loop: CASSRSWGSPLHF. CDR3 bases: TGTGCCAGCAGTCGATCCTGGGGTTCACCCCTCCACTTT.

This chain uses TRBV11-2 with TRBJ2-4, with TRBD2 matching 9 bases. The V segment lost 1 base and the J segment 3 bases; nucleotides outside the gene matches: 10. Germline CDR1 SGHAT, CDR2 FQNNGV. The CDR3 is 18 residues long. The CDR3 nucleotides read TGTGCCAGCAGCTTAGCGTTGGGTCGAGCGGGGGGCAAAAACATTCAGTACTTC. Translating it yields CASSLALGRAGGKNIQYF.

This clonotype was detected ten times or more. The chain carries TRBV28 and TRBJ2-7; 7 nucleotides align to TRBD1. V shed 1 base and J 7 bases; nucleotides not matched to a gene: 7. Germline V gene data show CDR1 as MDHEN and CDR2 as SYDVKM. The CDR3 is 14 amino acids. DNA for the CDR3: TGTGCCAGCAGTTTATCCTGGCAGGGGGTTGAGCAGTACTTC. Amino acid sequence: CASSLSWQGVEQYF.

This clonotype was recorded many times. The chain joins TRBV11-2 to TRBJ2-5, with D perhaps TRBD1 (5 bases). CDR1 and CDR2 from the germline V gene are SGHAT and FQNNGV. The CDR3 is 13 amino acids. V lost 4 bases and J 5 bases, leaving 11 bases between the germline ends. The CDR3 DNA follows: TGTGCCAGCAGCTCGACAGTACGGGAGACCCAGTACTTC. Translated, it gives CASSSTVRETQYF.

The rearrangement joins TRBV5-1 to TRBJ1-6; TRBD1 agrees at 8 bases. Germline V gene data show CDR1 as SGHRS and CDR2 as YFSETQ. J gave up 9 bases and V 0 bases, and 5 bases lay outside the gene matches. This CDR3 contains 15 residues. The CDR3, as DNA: TGCGCCAGCAGCTTGGCCTACAGGGGGGTTTCACCCCTCCACTTT. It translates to CASSLAYRGVSPLHF.

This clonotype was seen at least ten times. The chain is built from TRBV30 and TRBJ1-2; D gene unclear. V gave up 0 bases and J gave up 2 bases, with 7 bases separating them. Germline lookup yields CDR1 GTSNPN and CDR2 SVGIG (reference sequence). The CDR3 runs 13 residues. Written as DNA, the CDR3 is TGTGCCTGGAGTGTACCAGGAAACTATGGCTACACCTTC. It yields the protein CAWSVPGNYGYTF.

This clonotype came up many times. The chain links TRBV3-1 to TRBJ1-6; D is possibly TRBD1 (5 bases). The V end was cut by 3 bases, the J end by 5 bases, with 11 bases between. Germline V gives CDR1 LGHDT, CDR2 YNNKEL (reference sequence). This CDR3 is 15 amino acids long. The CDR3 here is CASSHRDENNSPLHF. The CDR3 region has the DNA TGTGCCAGCAGCCATAGGGACGAGAATAATTCACCCCTCCACTTT.

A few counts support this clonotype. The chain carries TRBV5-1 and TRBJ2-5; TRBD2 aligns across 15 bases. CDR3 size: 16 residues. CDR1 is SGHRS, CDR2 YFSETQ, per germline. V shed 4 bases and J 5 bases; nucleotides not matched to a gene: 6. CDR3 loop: CASSPGLAGGRETQYF. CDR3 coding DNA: TGCGCCAGCAGCCCGGGACTAGCGGGGGGCCGGGAGACCCAGTACTTC.

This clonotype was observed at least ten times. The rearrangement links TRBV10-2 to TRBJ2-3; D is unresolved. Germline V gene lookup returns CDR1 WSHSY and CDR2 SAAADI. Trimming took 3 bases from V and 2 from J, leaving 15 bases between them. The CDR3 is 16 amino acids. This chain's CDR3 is CASSDGSLGLTDTQYF. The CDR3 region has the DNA TGCGCCAGCAGTGATGGTTCGCTCGGGCTCACAGATACGCAGTATTTT.

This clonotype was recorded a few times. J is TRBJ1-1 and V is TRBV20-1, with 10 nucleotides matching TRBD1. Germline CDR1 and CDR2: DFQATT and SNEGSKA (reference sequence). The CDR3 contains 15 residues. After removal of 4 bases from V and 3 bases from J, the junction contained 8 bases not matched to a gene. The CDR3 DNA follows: TGCAGTGCTAACCGACAGGGGGCTCTGGACACTGAAGCTTTCTTT. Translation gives CSANRQGALDTEAFF.

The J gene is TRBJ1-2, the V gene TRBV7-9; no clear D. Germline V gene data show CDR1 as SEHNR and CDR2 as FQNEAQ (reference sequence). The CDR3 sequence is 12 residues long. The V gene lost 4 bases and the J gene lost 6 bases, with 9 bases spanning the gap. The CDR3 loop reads CASSSRKHGYTF. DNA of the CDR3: TGTGCCAGCAGCTCTCGAAAACATGGCTACACCTTC.

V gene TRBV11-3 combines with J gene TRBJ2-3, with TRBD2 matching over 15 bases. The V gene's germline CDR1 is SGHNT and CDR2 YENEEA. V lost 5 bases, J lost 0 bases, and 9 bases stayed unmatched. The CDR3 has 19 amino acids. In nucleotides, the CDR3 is TGTGCCAGCAGCCTTAGGACTAGCGGGGGGGCCACTAGCACAGATACGCAGTATTTT. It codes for CASSLRTSGGATSTDTQYF.

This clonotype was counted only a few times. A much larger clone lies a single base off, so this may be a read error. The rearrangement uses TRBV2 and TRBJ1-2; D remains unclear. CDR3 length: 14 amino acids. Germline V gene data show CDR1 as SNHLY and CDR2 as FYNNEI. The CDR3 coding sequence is TGTGCCAGCAGTGCTTTAGGCCTTAACTATAGCTACACCTTC. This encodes CASSALGLNYSYTF.

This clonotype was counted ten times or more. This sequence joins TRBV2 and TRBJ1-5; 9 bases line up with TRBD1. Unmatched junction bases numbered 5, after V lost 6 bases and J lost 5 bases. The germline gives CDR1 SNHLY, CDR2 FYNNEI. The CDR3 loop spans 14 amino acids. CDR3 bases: TGTGCCAGCAGAACACAGGGGGCGGATCAGCCCCAGCATTTT. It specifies CASRTQGADQPQHF.

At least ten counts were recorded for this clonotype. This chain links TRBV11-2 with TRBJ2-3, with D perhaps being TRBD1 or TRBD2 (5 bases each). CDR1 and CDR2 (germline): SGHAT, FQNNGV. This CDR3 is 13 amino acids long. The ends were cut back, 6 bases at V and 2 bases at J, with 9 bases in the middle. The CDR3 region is CASSFGATDTQYF. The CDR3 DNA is TGTGCCAGCAGTTTCGGGGCCACAGATACGCAGTATTTT.